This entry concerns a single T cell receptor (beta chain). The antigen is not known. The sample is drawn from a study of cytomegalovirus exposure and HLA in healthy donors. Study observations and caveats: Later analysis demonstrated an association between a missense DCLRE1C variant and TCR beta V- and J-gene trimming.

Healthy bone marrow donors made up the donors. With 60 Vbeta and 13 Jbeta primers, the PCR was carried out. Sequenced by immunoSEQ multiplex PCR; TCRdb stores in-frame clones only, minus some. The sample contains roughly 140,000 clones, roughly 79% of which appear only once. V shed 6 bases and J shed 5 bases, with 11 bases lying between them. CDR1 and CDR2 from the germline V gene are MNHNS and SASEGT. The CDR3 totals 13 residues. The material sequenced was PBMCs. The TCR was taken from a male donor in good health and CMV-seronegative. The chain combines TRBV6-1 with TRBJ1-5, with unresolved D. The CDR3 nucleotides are TGTGCCAGCAGCCTTGGCCTTGATCAGCCCCAGCATTTT. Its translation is CASSLGLDQPQHF.